This TCR beta chain is drawn from a study of cytomegalovirus exposure and HLA in healthy donors. Study background: HLA-typed donors were the source of approximately 88 million unique TCRs held in an early data release. Findings of the study overall: In a later analysis, several top co-occurrence clusters appeared linked to parvovirus B19, influenza, CMV and Epstein-Barr virus.

Nominal health characterized the donors when sampled, though unrecorded immune exposures were likely. In the case of this clone: Antigen unknown.

PCR employed 60 Vbeta and 13 Jbeta primers. Assay used: immunoSEQ multiplex PCR; TCRdb lists only in-frame clones, some missing. The sample lists about 130,000 clones, 80% seen once, with roughly 4% in the top ten. The CDR3 consists of 12 residues. Germline V gene data show CDR1 as LNHDA and CDR2 as SQIVND (reference sequence). The germline V and J ends were trimmed by 8 bases and 5 bases, with 12 bases remaining between them. The rearrangement links TRBV19 to TRBJ1-1, with D tentatively TRBD1 (5 bases). Sequenced material: PBMCs. This TCR was sampled from a woman aged 40 to 55 in good health and CMV-seronegative. CDR3 residues: CASAGVGTEAFF. DNA for the CDR3: TGTGCCAGTGCGGGGGTCGGTACTGAAGCTTTCTTT.